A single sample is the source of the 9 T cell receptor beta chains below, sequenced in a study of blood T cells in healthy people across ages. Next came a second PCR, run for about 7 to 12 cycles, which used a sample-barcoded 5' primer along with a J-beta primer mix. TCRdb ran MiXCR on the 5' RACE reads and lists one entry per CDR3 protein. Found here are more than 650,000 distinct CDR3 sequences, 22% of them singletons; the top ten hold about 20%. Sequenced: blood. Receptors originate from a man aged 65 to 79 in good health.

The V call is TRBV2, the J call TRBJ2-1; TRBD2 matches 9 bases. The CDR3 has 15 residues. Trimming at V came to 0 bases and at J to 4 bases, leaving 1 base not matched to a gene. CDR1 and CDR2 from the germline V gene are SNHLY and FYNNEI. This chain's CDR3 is CASSEAAGGYNEQFF. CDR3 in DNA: TGTGCCAGCAGTGAAGCTGCGGGGGGGTACAATGAGCAGTTCTTC.

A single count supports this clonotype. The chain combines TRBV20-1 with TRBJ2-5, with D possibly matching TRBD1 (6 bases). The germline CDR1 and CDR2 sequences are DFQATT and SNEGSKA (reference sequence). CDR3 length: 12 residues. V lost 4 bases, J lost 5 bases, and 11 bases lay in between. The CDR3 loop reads CSANRDLETQYF. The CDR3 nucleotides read TGCAGTGCTAACAGGGATTTGGAGACCCAGTACTTC.

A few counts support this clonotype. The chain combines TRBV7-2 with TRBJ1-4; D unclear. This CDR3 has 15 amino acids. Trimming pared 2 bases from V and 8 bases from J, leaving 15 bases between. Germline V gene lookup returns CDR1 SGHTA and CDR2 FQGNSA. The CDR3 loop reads CASSLTRLGMEKLFF. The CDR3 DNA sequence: TGTGCCAGCAGCTTAACGCGACTCGGGATGGAAAAACTGTTTTTT.

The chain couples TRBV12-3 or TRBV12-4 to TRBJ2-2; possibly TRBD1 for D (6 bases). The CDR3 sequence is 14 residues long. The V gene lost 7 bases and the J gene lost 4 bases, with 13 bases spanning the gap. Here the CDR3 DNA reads TGTGCCAGCAAATACAGGGACGCCACCGGGGAGCTGTTTTTT. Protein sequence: CASKYRDATGELFF.

The CDR3: CSASWVQGPGKLFF. The CDR3 DNA reads TGCAGTGCTAGCTGGGTTCAGGGACCGGGAAAACTGTTTTTT. This chain joins TRBV20-1 and TRBJ1-4, with a possible D match to TRBD1 (5 bases). Germline CDR1 and CDR2: DFQATT and SNEGSKA (reference sequence). This CDR3 spans 14 amino acids. V was shortened by 3 bases and J by 10 bases, with 18 bases between the two germline ends.

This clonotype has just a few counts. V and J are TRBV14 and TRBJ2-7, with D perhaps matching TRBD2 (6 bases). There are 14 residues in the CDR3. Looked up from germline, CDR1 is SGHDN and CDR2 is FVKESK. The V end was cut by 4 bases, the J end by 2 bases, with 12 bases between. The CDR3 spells CASSRRGRPYEQYF. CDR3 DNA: TGTGCCAGCAGCCGGCGGGGCAGGCCCTACGAGCAGTACTTC.

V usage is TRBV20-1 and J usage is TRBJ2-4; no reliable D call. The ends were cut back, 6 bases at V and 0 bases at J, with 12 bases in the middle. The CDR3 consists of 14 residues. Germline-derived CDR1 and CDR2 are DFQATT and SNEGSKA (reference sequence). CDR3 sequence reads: CSAEEILAKNIQYF. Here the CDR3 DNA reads TGCAGTGCCGAAGAGATACTAGCCAAAAACATTCAGTACTTC.

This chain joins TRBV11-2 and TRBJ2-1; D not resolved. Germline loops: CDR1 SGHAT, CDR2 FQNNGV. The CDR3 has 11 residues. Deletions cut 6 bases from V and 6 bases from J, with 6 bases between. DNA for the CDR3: TGTGCCAGCAGATACAGCAATGAGCAGTTCTTC. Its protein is CASRYSNEQFF. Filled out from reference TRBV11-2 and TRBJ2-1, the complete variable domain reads EAGVAQSPRYKIIEKRQSVAFWCNPISGHATLYWYQQILGQGPKLLIQFQNNGVVDDSQLPKDRFSAERLKGVDSTLKIQPAKLEDSAVYLCASRYSNEQFFGPGTRLTVL.

The CDR3 DNA sequence: TGCAGTGCTAGAGATACGGCGGGAACCGACAATGAGCAGTTCTTC. As protein: CSARDTAGTDNEQFF. The V and J genes are TRBV20-1 and TRBJ2-1, with D possibly being TRBD2 (6 bases). V was shortened by 0 bases and J by 5 bases, with 14 bases between the two germline ends. Per germline, CDR1 DFQATT and CDR2 SNEGSKA (reference sequence). This CDR3 comprises 15 residues.